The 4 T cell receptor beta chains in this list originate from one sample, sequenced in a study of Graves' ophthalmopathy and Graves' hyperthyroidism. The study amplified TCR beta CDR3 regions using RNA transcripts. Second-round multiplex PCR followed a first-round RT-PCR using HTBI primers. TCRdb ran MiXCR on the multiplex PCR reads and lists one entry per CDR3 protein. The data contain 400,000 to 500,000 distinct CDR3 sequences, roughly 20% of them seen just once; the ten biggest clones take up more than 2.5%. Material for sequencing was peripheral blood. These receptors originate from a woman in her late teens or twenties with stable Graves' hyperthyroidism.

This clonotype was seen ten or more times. This chain's CDR3 is CASSLEGQSRVSPLHF. The CDR3, as DNA: TGCGCCAGCAGCTTGGAGGGACAGTCGAGGGTTTCACCCCTCCACTTT. This chain connects TRBV5-1 to TRBJ1-6; 7 nucleotides align to TRBD1. Germline V lookup: CDR1 SGHRS, CDR2 YFSETQ. CDR3 length equals 16 residues. V trimming: 0 bases; J trimming: 9 bases; junction bases outside the gene matches: 9.

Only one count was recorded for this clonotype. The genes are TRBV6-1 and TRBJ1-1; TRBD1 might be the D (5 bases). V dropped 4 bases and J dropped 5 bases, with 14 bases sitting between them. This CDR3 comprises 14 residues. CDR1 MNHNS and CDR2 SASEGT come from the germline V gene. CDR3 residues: CASSVHGTETEAFF. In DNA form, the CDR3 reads TGTGCCAGCAGTGTTCACGGGACTGAGACTGAAGCTTTCTTT.

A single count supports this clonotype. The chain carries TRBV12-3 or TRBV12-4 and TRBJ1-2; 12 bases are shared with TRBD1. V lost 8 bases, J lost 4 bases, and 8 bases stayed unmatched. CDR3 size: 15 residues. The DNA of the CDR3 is TGTGCCAGCTGGCAGGGACAGGGGGCGGCCTATGGCTACACCTTC. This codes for CASWQGQGAAYGYTF.

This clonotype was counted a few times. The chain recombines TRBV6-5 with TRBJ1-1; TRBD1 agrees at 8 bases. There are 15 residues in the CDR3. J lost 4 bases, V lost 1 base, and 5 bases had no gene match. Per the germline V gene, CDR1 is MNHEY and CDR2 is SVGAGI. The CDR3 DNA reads TGTGCCAGCAGTTACTTGACAGGGGTCGGCACTGAAGCTTTCTTT. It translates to CASSYLTGVGTEAFF.